This T cell receptor beta chain was identified in a study of Ad26.COV2.S vaccination and SARS-CoV-2 variants. The overall study: Once or twice, 56 days apart, Ad26.COV2.S was delivered intramuscularly. Study results and limitations: Vaccine recipients showed a spike-specific TCR breadth that was higher than in placebo recipients. Vaccinees reportedly had broad spike-specific CD8+ and CD4+ T cell responses.

Measured with immunoSEQ multiplex PCR; TCRdb has only the in-frame clones, and not every one. The sample lists some 410,000 clones; 92% were seen once. A note on this clone: Its antigen is as yet unknown.

CDR3 length: 11 residues. The germline V gene encodes CDR1 SQVTM and CDR2 ANQGSEA. The germline V and J ends were trimmed by 3 bases and 4 bases, with 7 bases remaining between them. Treatment reported: 19 received Ad26.COV2.S at low or high dose, single or two shots; about 5 received placebo; per-sample allocation not given. Sampling was done on day 63 after the first vaccine or placebo injection. Within Boston, the person who donated was an adult of 18-55 years. The source material was peripheral blood, sampled in a trial of Ad26.COV2.S vaccine versus placebo. The chain employs TRBV29-1 and TRBJ2-7, with D possibly being TRBD2 (5 bases). This receptor was obtained from a person aged 18-60 years who received the Ad26.COV2.S COVID-19 vaccine or a placebo. In DNA, the CDR3 is TGCAGCGTTGATGCGGGTTACGAGCAGTACTTC. Its protein product is CSVDAGYEQYF.